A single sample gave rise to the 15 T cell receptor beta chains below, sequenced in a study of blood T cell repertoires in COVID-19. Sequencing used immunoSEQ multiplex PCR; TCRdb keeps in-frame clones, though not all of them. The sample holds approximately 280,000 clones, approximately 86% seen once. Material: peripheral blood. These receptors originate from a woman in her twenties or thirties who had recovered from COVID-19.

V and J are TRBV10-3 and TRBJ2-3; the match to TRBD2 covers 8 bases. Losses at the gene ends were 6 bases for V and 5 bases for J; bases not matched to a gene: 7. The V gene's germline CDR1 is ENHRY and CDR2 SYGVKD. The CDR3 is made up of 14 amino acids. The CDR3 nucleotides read TGTGCCATCAGGGGGACGGGACTAGGAGATACGCAGTATTTT. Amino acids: CAIRGTGLGDTQYF.

The CDR3 protein is CASSLGGASGELFF. DNA of the CDR3: TGTGCCAGCAGTTTGGGGGGGGCCTCCGGGGAGCTGTTTTTT. This chain links TRBV27 with TRBJ2-2; TRBD2 might be the D (7 bases). The CDR3 covers 14 residues. Germline V lookup: CDR1 MNHEY, CDR2 SMNVEV (reference sequence). Trimming took 3 bases from V and 6 from J, leaving 11 bases between them.

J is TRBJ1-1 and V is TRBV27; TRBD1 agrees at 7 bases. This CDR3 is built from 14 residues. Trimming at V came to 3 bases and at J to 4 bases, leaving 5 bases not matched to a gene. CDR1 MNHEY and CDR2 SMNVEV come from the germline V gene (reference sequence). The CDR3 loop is CASSLDRRVTEAFF. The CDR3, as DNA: TGTGCCAGCAGTTTGGACAGGAGAGTCACTGAAGCTTTCTTT.

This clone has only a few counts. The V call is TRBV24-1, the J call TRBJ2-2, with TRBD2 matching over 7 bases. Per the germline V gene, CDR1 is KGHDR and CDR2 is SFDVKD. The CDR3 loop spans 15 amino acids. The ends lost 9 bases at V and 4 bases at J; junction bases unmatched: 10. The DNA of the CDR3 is TGTGCCACCGCCCGGCCCTCTAGCGGCACCGGGGAGCTGTTTTTT. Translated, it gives CATARPSSGTGELFF.

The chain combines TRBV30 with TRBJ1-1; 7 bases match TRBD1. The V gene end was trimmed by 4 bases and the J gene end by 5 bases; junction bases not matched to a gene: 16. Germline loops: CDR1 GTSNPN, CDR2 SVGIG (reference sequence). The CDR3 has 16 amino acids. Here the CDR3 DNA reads TGTGCCTGGATCAATATTTACAGGGGTGTAGGAACTGAAGCTTTCTTT. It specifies CAWINIYRGVGTEAFF.

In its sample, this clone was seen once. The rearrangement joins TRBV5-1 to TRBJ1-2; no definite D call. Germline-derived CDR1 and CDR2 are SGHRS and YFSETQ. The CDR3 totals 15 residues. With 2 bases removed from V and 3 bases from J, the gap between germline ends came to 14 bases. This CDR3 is CASSFGGEGHYGYTF. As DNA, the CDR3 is TGCGCCAGCAGCTTTGGCGGGGAAGGGCACTATGGCTACACCTTC.

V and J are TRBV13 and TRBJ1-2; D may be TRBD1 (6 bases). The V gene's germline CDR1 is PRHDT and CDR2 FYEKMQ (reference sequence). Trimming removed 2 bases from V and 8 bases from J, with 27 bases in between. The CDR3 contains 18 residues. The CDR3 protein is CASSLRGGDVVIVGGYTF. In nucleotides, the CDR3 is TGTGCCAGCAGCTTAAGGGGGGGAGATGTTGTAATTGTGGGAGGCTACACCTTC. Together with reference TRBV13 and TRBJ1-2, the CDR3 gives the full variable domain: AAGVIQSPRHLIKEKRETATLKCYPIPRHDTVYWYQQGPGQDPQFLISFYEKMQSDKGSIPDRFSAQQFSDYHSELNMSSLELGDSALYFCASSLRGGDVVIVGGYTFGSGTRLTVV.

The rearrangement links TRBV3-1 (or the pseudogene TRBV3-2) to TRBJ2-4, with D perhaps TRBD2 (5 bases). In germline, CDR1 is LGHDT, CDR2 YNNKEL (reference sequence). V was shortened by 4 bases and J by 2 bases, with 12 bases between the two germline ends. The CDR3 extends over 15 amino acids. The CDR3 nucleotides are TGTGCCAGCAGCCCGGGTTGGGAGCCCAAAAACATTCAGTACTTC. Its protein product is CASSPGWEPKNIQYF.

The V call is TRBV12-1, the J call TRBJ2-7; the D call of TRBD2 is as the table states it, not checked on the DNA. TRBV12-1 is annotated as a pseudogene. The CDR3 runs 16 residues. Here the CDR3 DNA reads TGTGCCAGCAGCTTTCCCGGACTAGCGGGAGCCTACGAGCAGTACTTC. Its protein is CASSFPGLAGAYEQYF.

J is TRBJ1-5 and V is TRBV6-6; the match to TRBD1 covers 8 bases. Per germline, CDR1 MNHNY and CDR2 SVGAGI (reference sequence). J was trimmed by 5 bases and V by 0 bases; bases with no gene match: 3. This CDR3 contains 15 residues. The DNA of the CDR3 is TGTGCCAGCAGTTACTCCCAGGGGGCCTATCAGCCCCAGCATTTT. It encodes CASSYSQGAYQPQHF.

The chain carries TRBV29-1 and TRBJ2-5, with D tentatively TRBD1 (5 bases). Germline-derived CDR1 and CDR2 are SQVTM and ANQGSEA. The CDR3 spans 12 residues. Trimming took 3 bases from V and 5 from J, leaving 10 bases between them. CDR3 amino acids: CSVEAGLETQYF. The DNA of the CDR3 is TGCAGCGTTGAGGCAGGGTTGGAGACCCAGTACTTC.

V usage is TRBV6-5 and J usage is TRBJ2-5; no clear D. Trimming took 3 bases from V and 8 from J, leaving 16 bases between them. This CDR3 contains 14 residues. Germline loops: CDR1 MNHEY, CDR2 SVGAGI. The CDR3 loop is CASSYGQNPYTQYF. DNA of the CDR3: TGTGCCAGCAGTTATGGGCAGAACCCATATACCCAGTACTTC.

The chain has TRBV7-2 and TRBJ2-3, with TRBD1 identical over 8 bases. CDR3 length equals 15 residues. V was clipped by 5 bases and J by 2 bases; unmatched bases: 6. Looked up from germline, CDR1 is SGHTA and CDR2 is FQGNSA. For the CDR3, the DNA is TGTGCCAGCAGCCGGACAGGGTCCATCACAGATACGCAGTATTTT. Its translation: CASSRTGSITDTQYF.

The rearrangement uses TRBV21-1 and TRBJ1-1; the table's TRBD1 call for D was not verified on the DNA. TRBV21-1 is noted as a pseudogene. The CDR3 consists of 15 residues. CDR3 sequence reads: CASSPRDRGNTEAFF. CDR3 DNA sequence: TGTGCCAGCAGCCCCCGGGACAGGGGGAACACTGAAGCTTTCTTT.

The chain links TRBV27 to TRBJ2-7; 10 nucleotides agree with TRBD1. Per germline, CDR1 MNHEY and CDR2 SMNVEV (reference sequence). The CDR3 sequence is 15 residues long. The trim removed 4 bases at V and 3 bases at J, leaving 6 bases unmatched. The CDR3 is CASSSGQGVDYEQYF. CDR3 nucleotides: TGTGCCAGCAGTTCCGGACAGGGGGTAGACTACGAGCAGTACTTC.